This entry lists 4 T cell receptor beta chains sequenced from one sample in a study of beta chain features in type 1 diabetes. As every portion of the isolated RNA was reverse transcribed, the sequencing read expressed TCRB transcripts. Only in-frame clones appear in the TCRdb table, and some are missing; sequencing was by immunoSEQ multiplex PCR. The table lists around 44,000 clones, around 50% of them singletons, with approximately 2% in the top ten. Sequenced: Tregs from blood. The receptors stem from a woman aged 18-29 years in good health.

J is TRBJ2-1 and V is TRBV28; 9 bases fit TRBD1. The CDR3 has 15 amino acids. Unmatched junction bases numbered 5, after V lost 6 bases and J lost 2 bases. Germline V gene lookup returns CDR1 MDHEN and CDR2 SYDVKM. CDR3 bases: TGTGCCAGCAGGAAGGGACAGGGACCCTACAATGAGCAGTTCTTC. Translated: CASRKGQGPYNEQFF.

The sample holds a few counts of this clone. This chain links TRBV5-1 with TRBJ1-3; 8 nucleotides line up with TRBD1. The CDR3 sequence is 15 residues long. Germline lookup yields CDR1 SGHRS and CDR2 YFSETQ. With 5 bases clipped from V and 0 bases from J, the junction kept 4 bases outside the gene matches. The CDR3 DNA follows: TGCGCCAGCAGGCCTACAGGGGGCTCTGGAAACACCATATATTTT. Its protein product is CASRPTGGSGNTIYF.

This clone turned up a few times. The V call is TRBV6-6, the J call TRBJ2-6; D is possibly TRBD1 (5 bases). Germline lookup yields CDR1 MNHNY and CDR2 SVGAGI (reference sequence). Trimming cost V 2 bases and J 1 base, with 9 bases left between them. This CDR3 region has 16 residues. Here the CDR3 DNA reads TGTGCCAGCAGTTACGGCAGGGTATCTGGGGCCAACGTCCTGACTTTC. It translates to CASSYGRVSGANVLTF.

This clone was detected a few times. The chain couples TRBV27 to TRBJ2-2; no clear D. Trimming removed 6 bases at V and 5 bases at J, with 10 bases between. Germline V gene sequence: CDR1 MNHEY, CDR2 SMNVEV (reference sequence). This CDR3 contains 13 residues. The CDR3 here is CASSLYVTGELFF. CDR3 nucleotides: TGTGCCAGCAGCCTCTACGTTACCGGGGAGCTGTTTTTT.